This T cell receptor (beta chain) was recovered during a study of regulatory T cells in long-lasting Graves disease. Time point: newly diagnosed GD, antithyroid drugs for less than 3 months. There was RNA extracted from PBMCs, and the TCR library was made from it. Germline values: CDR1 MGHDK, CDR2 SYGVNS. V was trimmed by 5 bases and J by 8 bases, leaving 15 bases between them. The CDR3 length is 13 residues. There are a few counts of this clonotype. Researchers made TCR beta libraries by using iRepertoire HTBI primers and running Arm-PCR on CDR3 regions. TCRdb fed the multiplex PCR reads into MiXCR, producing one record per CDR3 protein. The table lists over 500,000 distinct CDR3 sequences, about 16% of them singletons. A further study also used this sample, focusing on T cells in Graves' hyperthyroidism and ophthalmopathy. That report adds: In the blood, most expanded thyroid clonotypes above 0.001 appeared as well.

Here the sequenced sample was peripheral blood mononuclear cells (PBMCs), taken at new diagnosis, from a patient treated with antithyroid drugs. The receptor was derived from a woman in her twenties or thirties with Graves disease. The V call is TRBV25-1, the J call TRBJ1-2, with D tentatively TRBD1 (6 bases). For the CDR3, the DNA is TGTGCCAGCAGTCCAACAGGGCCAAAAGGCTACACCTTC. This sequence encodes CASSPTGPKGYTF.